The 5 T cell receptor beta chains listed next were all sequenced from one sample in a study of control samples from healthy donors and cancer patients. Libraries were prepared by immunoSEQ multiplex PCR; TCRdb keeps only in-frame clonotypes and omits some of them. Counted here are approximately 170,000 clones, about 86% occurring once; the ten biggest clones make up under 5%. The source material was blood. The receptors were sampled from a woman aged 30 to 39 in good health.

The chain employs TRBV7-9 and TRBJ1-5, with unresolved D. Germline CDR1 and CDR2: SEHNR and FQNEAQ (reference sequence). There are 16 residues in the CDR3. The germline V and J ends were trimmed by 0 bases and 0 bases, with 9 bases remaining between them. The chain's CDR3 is CASSLAHGGSNQPQHF. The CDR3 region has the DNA TGTGCCAGCAGCTTAGCGCACGGCGGTAGCAATCAGCCCCAGCATTTT.

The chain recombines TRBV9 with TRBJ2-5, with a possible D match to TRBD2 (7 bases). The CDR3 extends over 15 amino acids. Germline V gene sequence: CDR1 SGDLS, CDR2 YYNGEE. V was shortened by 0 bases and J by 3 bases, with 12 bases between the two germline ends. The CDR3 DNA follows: TGTGCCAGCAGCGTAGCGGGGGGCTTTGAAGAGACCCAGTACTTC. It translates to CASSVAGGFEETQYF. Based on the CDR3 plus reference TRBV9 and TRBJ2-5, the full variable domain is DSGVTQTPKHLITATGQRVTLRCSPRSGDLSVYWYQQSLDQGLQFLIQYYNGEERAKGNILERFSAQQFPDLHSELNLSSLELGDSALYFCASSVAGGFEETQYFGPGTRLLVL.

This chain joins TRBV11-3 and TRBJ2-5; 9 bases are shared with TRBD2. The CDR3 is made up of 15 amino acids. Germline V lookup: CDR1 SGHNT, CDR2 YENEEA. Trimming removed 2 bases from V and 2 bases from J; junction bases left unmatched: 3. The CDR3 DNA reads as TGTGCCAGCAGCTTACGCGCGGGGGGGCAAGAGACCCAGTACTTC. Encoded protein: CASSLRAGGQETQYF.

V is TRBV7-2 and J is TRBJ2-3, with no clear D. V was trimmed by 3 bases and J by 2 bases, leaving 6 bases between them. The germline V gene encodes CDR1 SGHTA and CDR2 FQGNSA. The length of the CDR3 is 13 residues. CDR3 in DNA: TGTGCCAGCAGCTTTCAATTCACAGATACGCAGTATTTT. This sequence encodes CASSFQFTDTQYF. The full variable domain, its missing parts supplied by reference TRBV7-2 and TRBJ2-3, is GAGVSQSPSNKVTEKGKDVELRCDPISGHTALYWYRQSLGQGLEFLIYFQGNSAPDKSGLPSDRFSAERTGGSVSTLTIQRTQQEDSAVYLCASSFQFTDTQYFGPGTRLTVL.

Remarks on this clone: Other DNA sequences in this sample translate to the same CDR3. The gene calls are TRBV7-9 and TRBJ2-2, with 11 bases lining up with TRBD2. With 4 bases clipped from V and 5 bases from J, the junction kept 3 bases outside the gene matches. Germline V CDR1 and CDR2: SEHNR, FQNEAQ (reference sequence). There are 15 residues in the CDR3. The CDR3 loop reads CASSSIAGGTGELFF. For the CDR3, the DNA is TGTGCCAGCAGCTCGATAGCGGGAGGGACCGGGGAGCTGTTTTTT.